The 4 T cell receptor beta chains listed next were all sequenced from one sample in a study of OX40 agonist ivuxolimab in advanced cancers. Assay: immunoSEQ multiplex PCR; the TCRdb copy retains only in-frame clones and omits some. The data show more than 95,000 clones, with 85% to 95% seen just once and roughly 0.85% held by the top ten. Sample: CD4+ or CD8+ T cells sorted from blood, taken in a trial of the OX40 agonist ivuxolimab. These receptors were collected from an adult with an advanced solid tumor such as melanoma, head and neck, liver or kidney cancer.

V is TRBV6-6 and J is TRBJ1-5, with D possibly matching TRBD1 (6 bases). V lost 6 bases and J 2 bases, leaving 14 bases between the germline ends. CDR1 and CDR2 (germline): MNHNY, SVGAGI (reference sequence). The CDR3 length is 15 residues. The CDR3 here is CASSPSGAGNQPQHF. CDR3 DNA: TGTGCCAGCAGCCCCTCGGGGGCTGGCAATCAGCCCCAGCATTTT.

The rearrangement links TRBV28 to TRBJ2-7; 12 nucleotides line up with TRBD1. V gave up 6 bases and J gave up 2 bases; unmatched junction bases: 8. CDR3 length: 16 residues. In germline, CDR1 is MDHEN, CDR2 SYDVKM. The CDR3 loop reads CASSPGQGASPYEQYF. DNA for the CDR3: TGTGCCAGCAGCCCGGGACAGGGGGCTTCTCCCTACGAGCAGTACTTC.

The V call is TRBV12-5, the J call TRBJ2-5, with TRBD1 matching 7 bases. The end of the DNA aligns better with TRBJ2-7, so the J call may be wrong. CDR1 LGHNT and CDR2 FRNRAP come from the germline V gene. This CDR3 has 15 residues. CDR3 region: CASGLVEGTAYEQYF. CDR3 nucleotide sequence: TGTGCTAGTGGTTTGGTAGAAGGGACAGCCTACGAGCAGTACTTC.

Points on this clone: One end of the junction is discordant with germline, which a read error may explain. Other DNA sequences in the same sample also yield this CDR3. This sequence joins TRBV6-6 and TRBJ2-7; D not certain. The germline V gene encodes CDR1 MNHNY and CDR2 SVGAGI (reference sequence). The CDR3 spans 13 residues. In DNA form, the CDR3 reads TGTGCTAGCAGTTACCCCCAAGCCTACGAGCAGTACTTC. Its protein is CASSYPQAYEQYF.